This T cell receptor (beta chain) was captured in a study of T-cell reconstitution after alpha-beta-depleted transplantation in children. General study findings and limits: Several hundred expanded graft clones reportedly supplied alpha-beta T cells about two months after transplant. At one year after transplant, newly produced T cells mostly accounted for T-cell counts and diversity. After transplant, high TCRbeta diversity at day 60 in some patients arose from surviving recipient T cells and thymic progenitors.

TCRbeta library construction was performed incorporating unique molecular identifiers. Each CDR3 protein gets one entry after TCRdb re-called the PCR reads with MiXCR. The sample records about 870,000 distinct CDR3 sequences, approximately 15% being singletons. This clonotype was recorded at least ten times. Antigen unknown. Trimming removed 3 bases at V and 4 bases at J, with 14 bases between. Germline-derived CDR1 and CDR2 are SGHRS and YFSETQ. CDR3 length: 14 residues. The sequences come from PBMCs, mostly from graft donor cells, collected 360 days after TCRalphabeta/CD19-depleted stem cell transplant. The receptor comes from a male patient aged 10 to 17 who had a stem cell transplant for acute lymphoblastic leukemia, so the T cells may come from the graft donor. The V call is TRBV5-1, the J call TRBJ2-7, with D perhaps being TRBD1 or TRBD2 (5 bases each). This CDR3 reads CASSSTGRLYEQYF. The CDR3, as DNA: TGCGCCAGCAGCTCGACGGGACGGCTTTACGAGCAGTACTTC.